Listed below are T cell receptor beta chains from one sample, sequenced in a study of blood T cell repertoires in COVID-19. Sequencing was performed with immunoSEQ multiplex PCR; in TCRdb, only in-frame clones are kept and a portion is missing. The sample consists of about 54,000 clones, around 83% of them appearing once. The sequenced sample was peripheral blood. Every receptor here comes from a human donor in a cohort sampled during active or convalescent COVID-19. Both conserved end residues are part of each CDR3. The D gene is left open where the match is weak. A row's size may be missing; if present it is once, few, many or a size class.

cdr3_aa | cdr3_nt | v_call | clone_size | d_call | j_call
CASSKGTSGGAPGELFF | TGTGCCAGCAGCAAAGGCACAAGCGGGGGGGCCCCCGGGGAGCTGTTTTTT | TRBV11-2 | NA | TRBD2 | TRBJ2-2
CASSKLIAGGPSYEQYF | TGTGCCAGTAGTAAACTAATAGCGGGGGGACCCTCCTACGAGCAGTACTTC | TRBV19 | NA | TRBD2 | TRBJ2-7
CASSLLPGQGASEQYF | TGTGCCAGCAGTCTCTTACCGGGACAGGGGGCCAGCGAGCAGTACTTC | TRBV7-2 | NA | TRBD1 | TRBJ2-7
CASSLGQGGTQYF | TGTGCCAGCAGCCTTGGGCAAGGAGGGACCCAGTACTTC | TRBV9 | NA | NA | TRBJ2-5
CASSSLTYEQYF | TGTGCCAGCAGCTCTCTAACCTACGAGCAGTACTTC | TRBV7-2 | NA | NA | TRBJ2-7
CASGTSGGTDTQYF | TGCGCCAGCGGGACTAGCGGGGGTACAGATACGCAGTATTTT | TRBV5-1 | NA | TRBD2 | TRBJ2-3
CASSTTGVPNYGYTF | TGTGCCAGCAGCACGACAGGGGTACCTAACTATGGCTACACCTTC | TRBV7-2 | once | TRBD1 | TRBJ1-2
CAWSVRPLAASYEQYF | TGTGCCTGGAGTGTACGCCCACTAGCTGCCTCCTACGAGCAGTACTTC | TRBV30 | few | NA | TRBJ2-7
CASSLQGAITPLHF | TGTGCCAGCAGTTTACAGGGGGCCATTACACCCCTCCACTTT | TRBV6-6 | NA | TRBD1 | TRBJ1-6
CASSPAGTGGRETQYF | TGCGCCAGCAGCCCCGCCGGGACAGGGGGGCGAGAGACCCAGTACTTC | TRBV4-3 | NA | TRBD1 | TRBJ2-5
CASSIGGTAEKLFF | TGCGCCAGCAGCATAGGTGGGACAGCCGAAAAACTGTTTTTT | TRBV5-1 | NA | TRBD1 | TRBJ1-4